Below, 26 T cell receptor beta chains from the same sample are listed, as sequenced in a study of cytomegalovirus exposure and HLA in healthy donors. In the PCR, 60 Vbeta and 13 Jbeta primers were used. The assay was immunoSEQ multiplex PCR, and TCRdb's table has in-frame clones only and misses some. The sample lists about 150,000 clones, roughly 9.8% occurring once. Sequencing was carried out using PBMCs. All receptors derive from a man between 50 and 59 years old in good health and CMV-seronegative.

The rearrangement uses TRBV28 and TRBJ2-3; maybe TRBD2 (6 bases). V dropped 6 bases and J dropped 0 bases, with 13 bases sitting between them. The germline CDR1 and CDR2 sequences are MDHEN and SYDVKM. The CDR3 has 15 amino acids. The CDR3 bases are TGTGCCAGCAGCCCCCCCAGCGGGAGCACAGATACGCAGTATTTT. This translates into CASSPPSGSTDTQYF.

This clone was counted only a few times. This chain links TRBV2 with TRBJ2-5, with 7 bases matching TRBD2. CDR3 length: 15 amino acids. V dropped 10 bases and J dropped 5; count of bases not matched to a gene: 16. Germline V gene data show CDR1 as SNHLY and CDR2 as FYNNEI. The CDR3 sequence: CATQFQAGKGETQYF. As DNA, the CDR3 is TGTGCCACCCAGTTCCAAGCGGGAAAGGGGGAGACCCAGTACTTC.

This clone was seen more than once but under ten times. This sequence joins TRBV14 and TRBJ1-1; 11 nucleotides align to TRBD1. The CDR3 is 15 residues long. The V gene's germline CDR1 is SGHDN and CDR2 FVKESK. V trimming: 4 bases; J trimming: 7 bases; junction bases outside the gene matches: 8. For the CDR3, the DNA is TGTGCCAGCAGCCGCCAGGACAGGGGGCGGAGTGAAGCTTTCTTT. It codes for CASSRQDRGRSEAFF.

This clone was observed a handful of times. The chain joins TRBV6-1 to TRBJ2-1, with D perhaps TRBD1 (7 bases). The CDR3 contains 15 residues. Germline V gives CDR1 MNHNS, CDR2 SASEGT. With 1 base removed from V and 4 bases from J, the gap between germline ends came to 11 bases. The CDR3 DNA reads TGTGCCAGCAGTGAAGGACAGGGAGGTTACAATGAGCAGTTCTTC. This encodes CASSEGQGGYNEQFF.

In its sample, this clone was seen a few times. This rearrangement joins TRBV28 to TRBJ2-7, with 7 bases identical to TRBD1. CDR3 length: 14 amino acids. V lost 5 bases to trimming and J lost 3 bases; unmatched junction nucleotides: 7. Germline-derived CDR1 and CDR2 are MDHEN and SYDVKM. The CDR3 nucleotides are TGTGCCAGCAGTATCGGGACAGTCCTCTACGAGCAGTACTTC. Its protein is CASSIGTVLYEQYF.

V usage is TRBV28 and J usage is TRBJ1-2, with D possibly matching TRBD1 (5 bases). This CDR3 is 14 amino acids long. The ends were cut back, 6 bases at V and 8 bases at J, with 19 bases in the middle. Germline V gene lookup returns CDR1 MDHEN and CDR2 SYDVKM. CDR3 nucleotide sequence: TGTGCCAGCAGGTTACCGGGACTAGAATACGGCTACACCTTC. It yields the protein CASRLPGLEYGYTF.

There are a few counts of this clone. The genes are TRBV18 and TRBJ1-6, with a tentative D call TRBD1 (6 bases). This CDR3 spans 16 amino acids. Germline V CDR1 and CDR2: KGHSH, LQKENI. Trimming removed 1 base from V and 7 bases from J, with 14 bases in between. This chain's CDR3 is CASSPQNKGGNSPLHF. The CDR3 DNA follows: TGTGCCAGCTCACCACAGAACAAGGGGGGGAATTCACCCCTCCACTTT.

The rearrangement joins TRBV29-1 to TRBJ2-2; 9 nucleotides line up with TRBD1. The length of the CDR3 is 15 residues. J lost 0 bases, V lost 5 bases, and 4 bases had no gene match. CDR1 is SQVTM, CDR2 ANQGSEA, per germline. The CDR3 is CSVFTGGTNTGELFF. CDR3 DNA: TGCAGCGTTTTCACAGGGGGCACGAACACCGGGGAGCTGTTTTTT.

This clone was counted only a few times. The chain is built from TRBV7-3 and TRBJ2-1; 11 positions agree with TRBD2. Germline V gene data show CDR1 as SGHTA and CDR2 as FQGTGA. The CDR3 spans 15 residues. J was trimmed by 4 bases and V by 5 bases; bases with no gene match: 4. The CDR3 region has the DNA TGTGCCAGCAGCCTAGCGGGGGGTCAGTACAATGAGCAGTTCTTC. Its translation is CASSLAGGQYNEQFF.

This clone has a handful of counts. For the CDR3, the DNA is TGTGCCAGCAGCTTAAGACAGGGAAGTACTGGAAACACCATATATTTT. Translated: CASSLRQGSTGNTIYF. The rearrangement uses TRBV7-6 and TRBJ1-3; 7 bases agree with TRBD1. V shed 2 bases and J 2 bases; nucleotides not matched to a gene: 6. The CDR3 sequence is 16 residues long. Germline loops: CDR1 SGHVS, CDR2 FNYEAQ.

The CDR3 nucleotides are TGCGCCAGCAGCATACAGGGGTCTCCCGGCACAGATACGCAGTATTTT. The encoded protein is CASSIQGSPGTDTQYF. V usage is TRBV5-1 and J usage is TRBJ2-3, with 7 bases fitting TRBD1. Per germline, CDR1 SGHRS and CDR2 YFSETQ. This CDR3 comprises 16 residues. Trimming at V came to 4 bases and at J to 1 base, leaving 9 bases not matched to a gene.

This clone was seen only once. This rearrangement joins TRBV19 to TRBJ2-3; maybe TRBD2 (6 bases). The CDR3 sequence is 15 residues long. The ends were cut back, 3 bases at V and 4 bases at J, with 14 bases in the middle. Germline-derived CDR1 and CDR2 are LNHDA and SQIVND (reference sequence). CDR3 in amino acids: CASSMKGQRADTQYF. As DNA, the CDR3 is TGTGCCAGTAGTATGAAGGGCCAGCGGGCAGATACGCAGTATTTT.

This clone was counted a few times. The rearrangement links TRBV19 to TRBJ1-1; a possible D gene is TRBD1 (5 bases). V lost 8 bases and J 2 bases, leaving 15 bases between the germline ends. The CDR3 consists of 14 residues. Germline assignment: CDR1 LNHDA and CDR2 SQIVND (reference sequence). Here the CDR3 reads CASHPSGGNTEAFF. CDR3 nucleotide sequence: TGTGCCAGTCATCCTTCGGGGGGAAACACTGAAGCTTTCTTT.

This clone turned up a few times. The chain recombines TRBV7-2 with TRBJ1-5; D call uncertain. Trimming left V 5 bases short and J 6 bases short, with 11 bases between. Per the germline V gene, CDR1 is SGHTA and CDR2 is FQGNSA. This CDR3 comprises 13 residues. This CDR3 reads CASSPEGGQPQHF. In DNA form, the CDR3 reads TGTGCCAGCAGCCCCGAGGGCGGTCAGCCCCAGCATTTT.

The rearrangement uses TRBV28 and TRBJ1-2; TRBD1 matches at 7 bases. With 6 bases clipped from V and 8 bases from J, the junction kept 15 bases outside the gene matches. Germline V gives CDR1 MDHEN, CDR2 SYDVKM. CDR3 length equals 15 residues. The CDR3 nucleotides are TGTGCCAGCAGCCTTGGGACAGTCTCGTGGGTAGGCTACACCTTC. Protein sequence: CASSLGTVSWVGYTF.

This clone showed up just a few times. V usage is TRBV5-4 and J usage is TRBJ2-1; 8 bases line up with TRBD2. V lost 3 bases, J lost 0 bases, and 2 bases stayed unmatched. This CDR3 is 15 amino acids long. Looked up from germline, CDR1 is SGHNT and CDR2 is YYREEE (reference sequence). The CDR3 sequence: CASSSSGSSYNEQFF. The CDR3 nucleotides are TGTGCCAGCAGCTCAAGCGGGAGCTCCTACAATGAGCAGTTCTTC.

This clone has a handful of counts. The CDR3 sequence: CATSRGTSGSTDTQYF. The CDR3, as DNA: TGTGCCACCAGCAGAGGGACTAGCGGGAGCACAGATACGCAGTATTTT. This chain joins TRBV15 and TRBJ2-3, with 11 bases aligning to TRBD2. This CDR3 has 16 amino acids. The germline V gene encodes CDR1 LNHNV and CDR2 YYDKDF (reference sequence). V was clipped by 1 base and J by 0 bases; unmatched bases: 0. The full variable domain, its missing parts supplied by reference TRBV15 and TRBJ2-3, is DAMVIQNPRYQVTQFGKPVTLSCSQTLNHNVMYWYQQKSSQAPKLLFHYYDKDFNNEADTPDNFQSRRPNTSFCFLDIRSPGLGDTAMYLCATSRGTSGSTDTQYFGPGTRLTVL.

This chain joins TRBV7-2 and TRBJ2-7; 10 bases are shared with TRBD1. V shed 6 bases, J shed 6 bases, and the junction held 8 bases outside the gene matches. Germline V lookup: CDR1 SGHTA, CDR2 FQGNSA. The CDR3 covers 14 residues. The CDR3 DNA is TGTGCCAGCAGGTTAAGACAGGGGGCCGGCGAGCAGTACTTC. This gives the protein CASRLRQGAGEQYF.

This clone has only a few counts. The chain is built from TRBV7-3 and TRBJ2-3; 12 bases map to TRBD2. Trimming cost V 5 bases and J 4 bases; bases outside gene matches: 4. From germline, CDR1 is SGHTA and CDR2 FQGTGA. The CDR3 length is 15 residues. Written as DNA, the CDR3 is TGTGCCAGCAGCAAACTAGCGGGGGGTTCAGATACGCAGTATTTT. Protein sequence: CASSKLAGGSDTQYF.

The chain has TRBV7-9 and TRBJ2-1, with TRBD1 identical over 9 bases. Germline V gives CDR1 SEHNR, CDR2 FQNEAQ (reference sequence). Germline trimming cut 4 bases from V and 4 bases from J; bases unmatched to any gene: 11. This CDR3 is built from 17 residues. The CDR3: CASSSPGQGRVYNEQFF. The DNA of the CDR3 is TGTGCCAGCAGCTCACCGGGACAGGGTCGGGTTTACAATGAGCAGTTCTTC.

The CDR3 loop is CASSSRDRGQWETQYF. CDR3 DNA: TGTGCCAGTAGTAGCCGGGACAGGGGGCAATGGGAGACCCAGTACTTC. The chain employs TRBV19 and TRBJ2-5; 12 bases are a match to TRBD1. The germline gives CDR1 LNHDA, CDR2 SQIVND (reference sequence). With V trimmed by 4 bases and J by 5 bases, 8 bases remained unmatched. This CDR3 region has 16 residues.

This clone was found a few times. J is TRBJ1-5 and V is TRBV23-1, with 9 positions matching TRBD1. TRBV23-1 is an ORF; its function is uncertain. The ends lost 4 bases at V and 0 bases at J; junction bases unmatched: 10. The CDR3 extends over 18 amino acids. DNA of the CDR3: TGCGCCAGCAGTCCACCGGGACAGGGTAATCTTAGCAATCAGCCCCAGCATTTT. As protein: CASSPPGQGNLSNQPQHF.

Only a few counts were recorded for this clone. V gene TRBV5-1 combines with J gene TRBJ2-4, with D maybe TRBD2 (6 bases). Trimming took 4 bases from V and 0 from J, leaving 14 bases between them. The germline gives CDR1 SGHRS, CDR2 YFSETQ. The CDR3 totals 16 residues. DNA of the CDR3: TGCGCCAGCAGCCGAAACGTAGCGGTAGCCAAAAACATTCAGTACTTC. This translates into CASSRNVAVAKNIQYF.

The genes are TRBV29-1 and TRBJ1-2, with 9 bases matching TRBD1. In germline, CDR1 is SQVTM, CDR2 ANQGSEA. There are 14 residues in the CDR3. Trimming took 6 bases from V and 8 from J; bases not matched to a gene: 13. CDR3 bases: TGCAGCGTCCCGCAAGGGACAGGGACTATCGGCTACACCTTC. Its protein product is CSVPQGTGTIGYTF.

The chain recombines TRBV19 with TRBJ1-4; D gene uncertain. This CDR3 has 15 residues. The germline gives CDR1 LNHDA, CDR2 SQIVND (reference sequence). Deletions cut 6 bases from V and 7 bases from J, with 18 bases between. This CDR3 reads CASSIVRVEGEKLFF. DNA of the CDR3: TGTGCCAGTAGCATCGTCCGGGTCGAGGGTGAAAAACTGTTTTTT.

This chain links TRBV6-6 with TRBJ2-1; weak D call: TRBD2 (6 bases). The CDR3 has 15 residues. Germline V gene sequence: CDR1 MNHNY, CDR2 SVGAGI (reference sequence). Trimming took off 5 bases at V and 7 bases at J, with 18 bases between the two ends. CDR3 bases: TGTGCCAGCAGTCCCGGGGGTAGTATAGGGAATGAGCAGTTCTTC. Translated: CASSPGGSIGNEQFF.